Listed below are T cell receptor beta chains from one sample, sequenced in a study of shared clonotypes between healthy human individuals. Assay used: immunoSEQ multiplex PCR; TCRdb lists only in-frame clones, some missing. The sample lists some 500,000 clones; over 60% were seen once. The source material was PBMCs. The origin of the receptors is a woman in her 40s in good health. Some clones in this sample may be carry-over from other donors' samples. Each CDR3 is given with its conserved first and last residue. Rows may omit the clone size; those that give it use once, few, many or a size class.

>TRBJ2-1|TRBV5-6|14|.
CASSWGAGWNEQFF
>TRBJ2-2|TRBV19|17|many
CASRDPGLAGVSGELFF
>TRBJ1-5|TRBV6-4|13|.
CASSEQGNQPQHF
>TRBJ1-2|TRBV5-6|14|.
CASSPMTEGYGYTF
>TRBJ2-1|TRBV27|18|.
CASSFTPNPGQAYNEQFF
>TRBJ2-3|TRBV13|14|.
CASSLGGSTDTQYF
>TRBJ1-1|TRBV18|13|.
CASSQGWNTEAFF
>TRBJ2-7|TRBV7-7|16|.
CASSAGLAGGSVEQYF
>TRBJ1-5|TRBV10-3|12|many
CASGQEAQPQHF
>TRBJ1-4|TRBV5-6|15|.
CASSLAVVRNEKLFF
>TRBJ1-2|TRBV18|14|.
CASSPPDRYYGYTF
>TRBJ2-1|TRBV5-1|18|.
CASSLNVQSSGRGGEQFF
>TRBJ1-2|TRBV30|13|.
CAWSTGQYYGYTF
>TRBJ2-2|TRBV18|17|.
CASSLRPSEYSTGELFF
>TRBJ2-5|TRBV7-7|12|.
CASSNLGETQYF
>TRBJ2-3|TRBV6-4|14|few
CASSDGQGADTQYF
>TRBJ1-1|TRBV28|15|.
CASSLWRGRNTEAFF
>TRBJ2-5|TRBV30|14|.
CAWSLTGPQETQYF
>TRBJ1-2|TRBV10-2|14|.
CAISSGGAGYGYTF